This T cell receptor (beta chain) was sequenced during a study of blood T cell repertoires in COVID-19. Study-level background: Acute and convalescent COVID-19 samples came from the United States, Italy and Spain. T cells, B-cell-depleted T cells, or PBMCs provided the cDNA or gDNA that served as material.

In the source study's methods: The authors estimated nucleated cell counts from reference gene primer amplification. Sequenced by immunoSEQ multiplex PCR; TCRdb stores in-frame clones only, minus some. V, J and clone size derive from that table, while D and trimming were established from the DNA sequence. The data contain around 51,000 clones, approximately 90% of them singletons. CDR1 is DFQATT, CDR2 SNEGSKA, per germline (reference sequence). The CDR3 sequence is 11 residues long. The V gene lost 6 bases and the J gene lost 4 bases, with 9 bases spanning the gap. Material: peripheral blood. This sequence originates from a man in his 70s with acute or convalescent COVID-19. The gene calls are TRBV20-1 and TRBJ2-5; no definite D call. The CDR3 loop is CSAADGETQYF. Here the CDR3 DNA reads TGCAGTGCGGCGGATGGAGAGACCCAGTACTTC.